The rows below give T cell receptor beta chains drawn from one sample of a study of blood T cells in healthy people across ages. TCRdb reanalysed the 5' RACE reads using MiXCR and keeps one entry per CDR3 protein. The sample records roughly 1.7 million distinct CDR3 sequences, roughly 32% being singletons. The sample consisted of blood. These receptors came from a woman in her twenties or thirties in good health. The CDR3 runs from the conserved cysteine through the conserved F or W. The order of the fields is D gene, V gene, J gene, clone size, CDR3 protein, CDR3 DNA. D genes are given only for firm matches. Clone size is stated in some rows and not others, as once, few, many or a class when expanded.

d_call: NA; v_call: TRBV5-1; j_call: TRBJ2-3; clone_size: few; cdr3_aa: CASSLGDHLSTDTQYF; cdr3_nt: TGCGCCAGCAGCTTGGGGGACCATTTAAGCACAGATACGCAGTATTTT
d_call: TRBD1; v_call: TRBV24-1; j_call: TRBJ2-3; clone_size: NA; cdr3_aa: CATSDRPGTGFLGTDTQYF; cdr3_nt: TGTGCCACCAGTGACCGTCCCGGGACAGGGTTCCTTGGAACAGATACGCAGTATTTT
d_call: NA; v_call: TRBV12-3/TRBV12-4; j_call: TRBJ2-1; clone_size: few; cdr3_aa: CASNKGSSYNEQFF; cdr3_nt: TGTGCCAGCAATAAGGGCAGCAGTTACAATGAGCAGTTCTTC
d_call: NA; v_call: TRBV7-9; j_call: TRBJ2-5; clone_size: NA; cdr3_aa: CASSSTTLQETQYF; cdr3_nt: TGTGCCAGCAGCTCTACGACCCTGCAAGAGACCCAGTACTTC
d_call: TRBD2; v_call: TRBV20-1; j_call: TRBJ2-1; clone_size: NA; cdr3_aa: CSARDQALAGDEQFF; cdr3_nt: TGCAGTGCTAGAGATCAGGCGCTAGCGGGAGACGAACAGTTCTTC
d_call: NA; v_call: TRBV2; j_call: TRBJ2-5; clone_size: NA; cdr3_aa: CASSVKWGVLETQYF; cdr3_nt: TGTGCCAGCAGTGTGAAGTGGGGGGTCTTAGAGACCCAGTACTTC
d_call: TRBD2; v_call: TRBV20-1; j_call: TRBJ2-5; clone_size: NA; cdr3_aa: CSARVAGGPGTQYF; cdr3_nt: TGCAGTGCTAGAGTAGCGGGGGGGCCTGGGACCCAGTACTTC
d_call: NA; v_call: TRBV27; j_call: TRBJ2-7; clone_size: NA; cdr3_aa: CASSLSYSTEQYF; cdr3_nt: TGTGCCAGCAGTTTATCTTACAGCACAGAGCAGTACTTC
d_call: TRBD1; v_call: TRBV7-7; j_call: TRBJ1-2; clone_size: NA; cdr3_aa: CASSPRTGVPDYGYTF; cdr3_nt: TGTGCCAGCAGCCCCCGGACAGGAGTACCCGACTATGGCTACACCTTC
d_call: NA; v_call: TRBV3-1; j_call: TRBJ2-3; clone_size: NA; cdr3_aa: CASSQDVVSDTQYF; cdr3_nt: TGTGCCAGCAGCCAAGATGTTGTCTCAGATACGCAGTATTTT
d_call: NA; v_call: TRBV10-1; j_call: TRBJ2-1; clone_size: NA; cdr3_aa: CASSESKRERAYNEQFF; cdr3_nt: TGCGCCAGCAGTGAGTCTAAACGGGAGAGGGCCTACAATGAGCAGTTCTTC
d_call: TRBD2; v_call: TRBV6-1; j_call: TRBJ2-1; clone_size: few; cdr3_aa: CASRRASGGVSEQFF; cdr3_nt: TGTGCCAGCAGGAGGGCTAGCGGGGGGGTAAGTGAGCAGTTCTTC
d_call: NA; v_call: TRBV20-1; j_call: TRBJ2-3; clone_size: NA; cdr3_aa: CSAITGTSTDTQYF; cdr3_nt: TGCAGTGCTATTACGGGGACTAGCACAGATACGCAGTATTTT
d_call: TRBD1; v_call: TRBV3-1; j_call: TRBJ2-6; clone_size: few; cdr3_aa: CASSSPGTGASGANVLTF; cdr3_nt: TGTGCCAGCAGCTCCCCCGGGACAGGGGCCTCTGGGGCCAACGTCCTGACTTTC
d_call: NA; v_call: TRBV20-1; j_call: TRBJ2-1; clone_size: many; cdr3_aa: CSAVKQSLYNEQFF; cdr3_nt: TGCAGTGCTGTTAAGCAGAGTCTTTACAATGAGCAGTTCTTC
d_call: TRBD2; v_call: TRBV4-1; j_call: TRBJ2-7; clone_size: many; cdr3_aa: CASTLAGGLSYEQYF; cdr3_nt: TGCGCCAGCACCTTAGCGGGGGGTTTATCCTACGAGCAGTACTTC
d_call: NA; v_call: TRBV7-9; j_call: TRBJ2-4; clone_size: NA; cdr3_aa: CASSLYLGPSIQYF; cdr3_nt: TGTGCCAGCAGTCTTTACCTTGGTCCCAGCATTCAGTACTTC
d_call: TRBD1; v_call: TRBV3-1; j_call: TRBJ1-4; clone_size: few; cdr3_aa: CASSPGTGFTTNEKLFF; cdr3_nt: TGTGCCAGCAGCCCAGGGACAGGTTTCACAACTAATGAAAAACTGTTTTTT
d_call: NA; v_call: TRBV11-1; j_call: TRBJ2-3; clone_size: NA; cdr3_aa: CASSVLDADTQYF; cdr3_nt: TGTGCCAGCAGCGTACTAGATGCAGATACGCAGTATTTT
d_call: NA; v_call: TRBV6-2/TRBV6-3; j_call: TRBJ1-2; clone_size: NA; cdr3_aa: CASSKPWDGRTIGYTF; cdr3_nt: TGTGCCAGCAGTAAACCTTGGGACGGTCGGACGATTGGCTACACCTTC
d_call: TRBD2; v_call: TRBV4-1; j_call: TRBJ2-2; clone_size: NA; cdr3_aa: CASSPLAGGANTGELFF; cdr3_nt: TGCGCCAGCAGCCCGCTAGCGGGGGGGGCGAACACCGGGGAGCTGTTTTTT
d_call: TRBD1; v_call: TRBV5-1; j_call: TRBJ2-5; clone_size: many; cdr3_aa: CASSSGTGQETQYF; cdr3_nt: TGTGCCAGCAGTTCGGGGACAGGCCAAGAGACCCAGTACTTC
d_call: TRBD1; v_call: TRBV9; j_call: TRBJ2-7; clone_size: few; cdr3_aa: CASSGQGAETEQYF; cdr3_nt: TGTGCCAGCAGTGGCCAGGGGGCTGAAACCGAGCAGTACTTC
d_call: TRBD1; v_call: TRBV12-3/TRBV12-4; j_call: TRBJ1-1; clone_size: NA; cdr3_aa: CASSLGQARTTEAFF; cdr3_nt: TGTGCCAGCAGTTTGGGACAGGCGAGGACCACTGAAGCTTTCTTT
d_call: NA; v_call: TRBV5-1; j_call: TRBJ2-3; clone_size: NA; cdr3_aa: CASRTVGADTQYF; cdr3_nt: TGCGCCAGCAGGACGGTAGGGGCAGATACGCAGTATTTT
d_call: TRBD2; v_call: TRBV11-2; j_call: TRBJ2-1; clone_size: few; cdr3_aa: CASSRGTSGINEQFF; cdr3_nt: TGTGCCAGCAGCCGCGGGACTAGCGGGATCAATGAGCAGTTCTTC
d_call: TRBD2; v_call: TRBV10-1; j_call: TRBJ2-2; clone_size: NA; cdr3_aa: CASSDRKLAPHSTGELFF; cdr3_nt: TGCGCCAGCAGTGATCGTAAACTAGCGCCACACAGCACCGGGGAGCTGTTTTTT